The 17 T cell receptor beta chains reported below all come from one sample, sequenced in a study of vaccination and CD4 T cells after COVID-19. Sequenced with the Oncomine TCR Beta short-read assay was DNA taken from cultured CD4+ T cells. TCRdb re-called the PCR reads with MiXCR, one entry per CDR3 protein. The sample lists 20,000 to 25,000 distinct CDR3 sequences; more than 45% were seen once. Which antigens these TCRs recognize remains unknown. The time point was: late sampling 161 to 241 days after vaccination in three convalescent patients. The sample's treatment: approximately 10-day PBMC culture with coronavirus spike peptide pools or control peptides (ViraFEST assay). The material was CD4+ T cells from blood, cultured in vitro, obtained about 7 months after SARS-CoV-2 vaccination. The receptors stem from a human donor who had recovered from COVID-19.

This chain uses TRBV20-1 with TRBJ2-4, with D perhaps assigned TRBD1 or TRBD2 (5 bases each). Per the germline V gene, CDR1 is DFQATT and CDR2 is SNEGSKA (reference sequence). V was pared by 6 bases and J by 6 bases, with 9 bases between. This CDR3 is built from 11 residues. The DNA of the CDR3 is TGCAGTGCCGGGACGGGAAACATTCAGTACTTC. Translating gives CSAGTGNIQYF.

CDR3 in amino acids: CASSLLGGRNYGYTF. The DNA of the CDR3 is TGTGCCAGCAGCTTGCTTGGGGGGCGCAACTATGGCTACACCTTC. This chain joins TRBV7-9 and TRBJ1-2; tentatively, D is TRBD1 (6 bases). Germline CDR1 and CDR2: SEHNR and FQNEAQ (reference sequence). V shed 3 bases and J shed 2 bases, with 13 bases lying between them. CDR3 length: 15 residues.

CDR3 amino acids: CASSLLSGSPYEQYF. The CDR3 bases are TGTGCCAGCAGCCTCCTCAGCGGGAGCCCCTACGAGCAGTACTTC. The rearrangement uses TRBV7-9 and TRBJ2-7, with TRBD2 matching 8 bases. This CDR3 has 15 amino acids. Per germline, CDR1 SEHNR and CDR2 FQNEAQ (reference sequence). V dropped 5 bases and J dropped 2; count of bases not matched to a gene: 8.

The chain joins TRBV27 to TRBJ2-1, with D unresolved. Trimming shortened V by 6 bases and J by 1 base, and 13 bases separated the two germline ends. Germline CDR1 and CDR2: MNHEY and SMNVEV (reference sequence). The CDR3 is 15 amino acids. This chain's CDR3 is CASSDAGSSYNEQFF. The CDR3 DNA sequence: TGTGCCAGCAGCGATGCCGGGTCTTCCTACAATGAGCAGTTCTTC.

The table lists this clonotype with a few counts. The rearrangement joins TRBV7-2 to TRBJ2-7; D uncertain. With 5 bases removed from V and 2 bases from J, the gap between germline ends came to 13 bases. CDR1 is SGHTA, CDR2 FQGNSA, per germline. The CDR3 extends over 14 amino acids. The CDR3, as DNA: TGTGCCAGCAGCCCAACACCTGGCACCTACGAGCAGTACTTC. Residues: CASSPTPGTYEQYF.

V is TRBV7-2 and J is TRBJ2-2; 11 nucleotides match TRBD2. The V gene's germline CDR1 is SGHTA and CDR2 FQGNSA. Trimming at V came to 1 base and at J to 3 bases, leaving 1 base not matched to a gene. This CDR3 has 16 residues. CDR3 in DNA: TGTGCCAGCAGCTTAGGGGGACTAGCGGACACCGGGGAGCTGTTTTTT. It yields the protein CASSLGGLADTGELFF.

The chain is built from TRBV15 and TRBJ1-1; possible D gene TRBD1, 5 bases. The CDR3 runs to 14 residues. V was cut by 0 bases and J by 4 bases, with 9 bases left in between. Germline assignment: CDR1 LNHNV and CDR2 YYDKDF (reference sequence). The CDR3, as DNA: TGTGCCACCAGCAGAGATCGCAGGGCCACTGAAGCTTTCTTT. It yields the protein CATSRDRRATEAFF.

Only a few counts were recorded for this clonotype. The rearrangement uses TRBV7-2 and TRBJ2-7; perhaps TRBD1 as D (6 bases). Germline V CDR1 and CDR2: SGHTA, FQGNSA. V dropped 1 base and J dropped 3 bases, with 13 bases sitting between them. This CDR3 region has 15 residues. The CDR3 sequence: CASSLDYRVNYEQYF. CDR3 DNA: TGTGCCAGCAGCTTAGACTACAGGGTAAACTACGAGCAGTACTTC.

The CDR3 loop reads CASSLVSARSVHF. In DNA, the CDR3 is TGTGCCAGCAGCTTAGTTTCTGCCAGGTCCGTGCATTTT. V usage is TRBV7-8 and J usage is TRBJ1-5; D is unclear. The CDR3 has 13 residues. V was shortened by 1 base and J by 15 bases, with 16 bases between the two germline ends. CDR1 and CDR2 from the germline V gene are SGHVS and FQNEAQ.

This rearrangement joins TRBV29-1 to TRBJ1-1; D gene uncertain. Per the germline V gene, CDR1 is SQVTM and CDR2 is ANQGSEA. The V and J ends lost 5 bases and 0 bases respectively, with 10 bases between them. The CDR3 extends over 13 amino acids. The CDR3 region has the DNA TGCAGCGTTAGGACGACTATGAACACTGAAGCTTTCTTT. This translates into CSVRTTMNTEAFF. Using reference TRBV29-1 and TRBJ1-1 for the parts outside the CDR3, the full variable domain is SAVISQKPSRDICQRGTSLTIQCQVDSQVTMMFWYRQQPGQSLTLIATANQGSEATYESGFVIDKFPISRPNLTFSTLTVSNMSPEDSSIYLCSVRTTMNTEAFFGQGTRLTVV.

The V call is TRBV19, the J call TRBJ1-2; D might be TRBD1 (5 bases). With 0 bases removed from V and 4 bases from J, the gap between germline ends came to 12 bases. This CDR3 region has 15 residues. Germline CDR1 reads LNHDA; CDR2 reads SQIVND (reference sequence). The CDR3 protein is CASSIDHGAGYGYTF. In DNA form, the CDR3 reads TGTGCCAGTAGTATAGATCACGGGGCTGGCTATGGCTACACCTTC.

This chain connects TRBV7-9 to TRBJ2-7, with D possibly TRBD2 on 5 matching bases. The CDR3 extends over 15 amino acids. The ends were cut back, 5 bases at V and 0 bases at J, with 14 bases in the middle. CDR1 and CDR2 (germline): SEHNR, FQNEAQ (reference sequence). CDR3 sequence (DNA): TGTGCCAGCAGCGCGGCCGTCGCGGGCTCCTACGAGCAGTACTTC. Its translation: CASSAAVAGSYEQYF.

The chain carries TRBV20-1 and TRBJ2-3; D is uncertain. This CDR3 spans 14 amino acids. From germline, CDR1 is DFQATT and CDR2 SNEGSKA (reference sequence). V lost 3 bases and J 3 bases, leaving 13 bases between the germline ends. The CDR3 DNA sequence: TGCAGTGCTAGTCCGGGTATAGGTACAGATACGCAGTATTTT. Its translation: CSASPGIGTDTQYF.

The CDR3 protein is CSASSYNEQFF. The CDR3 DNA reads as TGCAGTGCTAGTTCGTACAATGAGCAGTTCTTC. V and J are TRBV20-1 and TRBJ2-1; D uncertain. This CDR3 contains 11 residues. V shed 3 bases and J shed 4 bases, with 4 bases lying between them. The germline V gene has CDR1 DFQATT and CDR2 SNEGSKA (reference sequence).

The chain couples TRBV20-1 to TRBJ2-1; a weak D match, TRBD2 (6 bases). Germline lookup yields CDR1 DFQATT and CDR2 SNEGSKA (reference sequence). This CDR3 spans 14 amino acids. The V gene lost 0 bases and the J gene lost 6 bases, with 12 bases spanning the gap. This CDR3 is CSARESWRGNEQFF. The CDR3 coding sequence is TGCAGTGCTAGAGAGAGCTGGCGGGGCAATGAGCAGTTCTTC.

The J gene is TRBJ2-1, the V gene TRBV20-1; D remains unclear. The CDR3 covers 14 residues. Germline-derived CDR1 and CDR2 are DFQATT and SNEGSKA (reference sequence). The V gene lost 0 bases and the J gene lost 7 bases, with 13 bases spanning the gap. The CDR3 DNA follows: TGCAGTGCTAGAGATTTTAAAGTTGGGAATGAGCAGTTCTTC. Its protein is CSARDFKVGNEQFF.

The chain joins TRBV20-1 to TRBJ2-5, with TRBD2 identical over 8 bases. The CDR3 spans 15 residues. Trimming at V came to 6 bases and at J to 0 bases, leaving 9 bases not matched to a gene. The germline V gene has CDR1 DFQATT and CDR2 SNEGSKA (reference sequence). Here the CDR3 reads CSARSGGAYQETQYF. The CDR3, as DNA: TGCAGTGCCAGAAGCGGGGGCGCGTACCAAGAGACCCAGTACTTC.